This T cell receptor (beta chain) derives from a study of control samples from healthy donors and cancer patients. Trimming took off 6 bases at V and 8 bases at J, with 16 bases between the two ends. CDR1 and CDR2 from the germline V gene are KGHSH and LQKENI. The CDR3 has 14 amino acids. Clones were sequenced by immunoSEQ multiplex PCR, and TCRdb holds only the in-frame ones, with some missing. Seen here are some 120,000 clones, 85% to 95% observed once, and the top ten hold 1.5% to 2%. The chain employs TRBV18 and TRBJ1-4; D is perhaps TRBD1 (5 bases). This receptor was identified in a man aged 50 to 59 with head and neck cancer. The source material was PBMCs. The CDR3 region has the DNA TGTGCCAGCTCGCCGTCGACAGCCCGGGAAAAACTGTTTTTT. Its translation: CASSPSTAREKLFF.